The clone carrying this T cell receptor (beta chain) was recorded a few times. Antigen: not known. Each CDR3 protein gets one entry after TCRdb re-called the 5' RACE reads with MiXCR. Of approximately 440,000 distinct CDR3 sequences in the sample, roughly 17% are singletons; the top ten hold 0.95% to 1.1%. The record originates from a study of CD8 T cells in ankylosing spondylitis. Study results and caveats: About eight highly homologous variants made up a TCR beta motif that seemed to typify ankylosing spondylitis blood.

Between the trimmed V and J ends, which lost 0 bases and 5 bases, there was a span of 4 bases. The CDR3 extends over 12 amino acids. CDR1 is LGHNA, CDR2 YNFKEQ, per germline. The chain links TRBV4-2 to TRBJ1-2; the D is unclear. The sample taken for sequencing was blood, either unsorted or a sorted T cell fraction (not recorded which). The TCR comes from a male donor with ankylosing spondylitis. The CDR3 loop is CASSQDPYGYTF. The CDR3, as DNA: TGTGCCAGCAGCCAAGACCCTTATGGCTACACCTTC.